The clone carrying this TCR beta chain was counted only a few times. What it binds is unknown. This entry comes from a study of cytomegalovirus exposure and HLA in healthy donors. Study outcomes and limitations: Later analysis showed most CMV-associated TCR beta chains appearing HLA-restricted. Associated with HLA alleles at 0.05 false discovery rate in a later analysis were approximately 17,000 TCR beta sequences.

Germline V CDR1 and CDR2: SGHRS, YFSETQ. This CDR3 spans 15 amino acids. Trimming shortened V by 4 bases and J by 6 bases, and 18 bases separated the two germline ends. The PCR contained 60 Vbeta and 13 Jbeta primers. Clones were sequenced by immunoSEQ multiplex PCR, and TCRdb holds only the in-frame ones, with some missing. This table holds 200,000 or so clones, approximately 78% found once. The genes are TRBV5-1 and TRBJ2-3; maybe TRBD1 (7 bases). The source of this sequence is a woman aged 40 to 50 in good health and CMV-seronegative. Sequencing used PBMCs. In DNA form, the CDR3 reads TGCGCCAGCAGCCTGGGACTCATCAGGGGGGATACGCAGTATTTT. This sequence encodes CASSLGLIRGDTQYF. Combining the CDR3 with reference TRBV5-1 and TRBJ2-3 gives the whole variable domain KAGVTQTPRYLIKTRGQQVTLSCSPISGHRSVSWYQQTPGQGLQFLFEYFSETQRNKGNFPGRFSGRQFSNSRSEMNVSTLELGDSALYLCASSLGLIRGDTQYFGPGTRLTVL.